These 13 T cell receptor beta chains share one sample of origin, sequenced in a study of follicular helper T cells after annual influenza vaccination. The time point: 2015-2016 season, pre-vaccination. Profiling relied on immunoSEQ multiplex PCR, and the TCRdb table lists in-frame clones only, not all of them. Of 9,500 to 15,000 clones detected, more than 75% appear once; the ten largest clones hold roughly 3.5%. The sequencing here drew on CXCR5+ CD38- circulating T follicular helper cells from blood, taken on the day of influenza vaccination. Indicated subset: circulating Tfh, non-naive CD4+CXCR5+PD-1+ (ICOS+CD38+ or ICOS-CD38-). These receptors were taken from an adult who received the influenza vaccine.

This clone was picked up a small number of times. The V call is TRBV2, the J call TRBJ1-2, with unresolved D. V lost 2 bases, J lost 8 bases, and 15 bases lay in between. This CDR3 is 14 amino acids long. The germline V gene has CDR1 SNHLY and CDR2 FYNNEI. CDR3 protein: CASSEFGLSGGYTF. The CDR3 DNA follows: TGTGCCAGCAGTGAATTCGGGCTCTCGGGGGGCTACACCTTC.

The genes are TRBV7-8 and TRBJ1-1, with D maybe TRBD1 (5 bases). This CDR3 has 15 residues. Trimming took off 3 bases at V and 2 bases at J, with 13 bases between the two ends. Germline CDR1 is SGHVS and CDR2 is FQNEAQ. The CDR3 DNA sequence: TGTGCCAGCAGCTTTAATAGGGGTCTTAACACTGAAGCTTTCTTT. Translated, it gives CASSFNRGLNTEAFF.

The gene calls are TRBV7-2 and TRBJ1-3; D call uncertain. The CDR3 has 15 amino acids. Germline values: CDR1 SGHTA, CDR2 FQGNSA. Trimming took off 2 bases at V and 0 bases at J, with 8 bases between the two ends. CDR3 residues: CASSLSSNSGNTIYF. In DNA, the CDR3 is TGTGCCAGCAGCTTATCGAGCAACTCTGGAAACACCATATATTTT.

The chain couples TRBV27 to TRBJ1-2; TRBD1 might be the D (5 bases). This CDR3 spans 15 amino acids. The V and J ends lost 3 bases and 8 bases respectively, with 19 bases between them. CDR1 MNHEY and CDR2 SMNVEV come from the germline V gene (reference sequence). The CDR3 loop reads CASSFRDVPRGGYTF. The CDR3 bases are TGTGCCAGCAGTTTTAGGGACGTACCCCGGGGGGGCTACACCTTC.

The chain is built from TRBV19 and TRBJ1-5; D is uncertain. The V gene's germline CDR1 is LNHDA and CDR2 SQIVND (reference sequence). V lost 7 bases and J 3 bases, leaving 16 bases between the germline ends. The CDR3 totals 15 residues. Here the CDR3 reads CASMPGVGNNQPQHF. The CDR3 DNA reads TGTGCCAGTATGCCCGGGGTAGGGAACAATCAGCCCCAGCATTTT.

V gene TRBV10-3 combines with J gene TRBJ2-7; D perhaps matches TRBD1 (6 bases). CDR3 length equals 15 residues. The V end lost 2 bases, the J end lost 2 bases, and 13 bases lay between the germline ends. Germline CDR1 and CDR2: ENHRY and SYGVKD. CDR3 nucleotide sequence: TGTGCCATCAGTGAGCCCCGACAGGAAACCTACGAGCAGTACTTC. Protein: CAISEPRQETYEQYF.

The chain is built from TRBV23-1 and TRBJ2-3; a weak D match, TRBD2 (7 bases). TRBV23-1 is given ORF status, its function remaining uncertain. Trimming took off 6 bases at V and 0 bases at J, with 22 bases between the two ends. The CDR3 runs to 18 residues. The CDR3 bases are TGCGCCAGCAGCCCCCCGGGGGGCGGGGAAACTAGCACAGATACGCAGTATTTT. This sequence encodes CASSPPGGGETSTDTQYF.

This clone has only a few counts. This rearrangement joins TRBV2 to TRBJ1-5, with 11 positions matching TRBD1. The CDR3 spans 14 residues. CDR1 SNHLY and CDR2 FYNNEI come from the germline V gene. V was pared by 6 bases and J by 5 bases, with 3 bases of the junction left unmatched. The CDR3 region has the DNA TGTGCCAGCAGGATGGACAGGGGGCATCAGCCCCAGCATTTT. Translation: CASRMDRGHQPQHF.

This chain links TRBV6-6 with TRBJ1-1; 8 bases are a match to TRBD1. This CDR3 has 15 residues. With V trimmed by 9 bases and J by 1 base, 10 bases remained unmatched. The germline V gene encodes CDR1 MNHNY and CDR2 SVGAGI (reference sequence). The CDR3 nucleotides read TGTGCCAGTCAAACAGGGGGGAGCCGGAACACTGAAGCTTTCTTT. Translating it yields CASQTGGSRNTEAFF.

The rearrangement uses TRBV7-8 and TRBJ1-2, with D possibly being TRBD1 (5 bases). Germline-derived CDR1 and CDR2 are SGHVS and FQNEAQ. V lost 1 base and J 0 bases, leaving 9 bases between the germline ends. This CDR3 is built from 15 residues. The CDR3 DNA reads as TGTGCCAGCAGCTTAGTCAGGGCGACTAACTATGGCTACACCTTC. This codes for CASSLVRATNYGYTF.

The genes are TRBV29-1 and TRBJ2-1; D is uncertain. V lost 2 bases and J lost 3, with 11 bases in between. The length of the CDR3 is 14 residues. The germline V gene encodes CDR1 SQVTM and CDR2 ANQGSEA. The CDR3 reads CSVELPSLYNEQFF. The CDR3 region has the DNA TGCAGCGTTGAACTCCCCAGCCTCTACAATGAGCAGTTCTTC.

This rearrangement joins TRBV11-2 to TRBJ1-1; 8 bases fit TRBD1. V trimming: 5 bases; J trimming: 5 bases; junction bases outside the gene matches: 4. The CDR3 loop spans 13 amino acids. CDR1 SGHAT and CDR2 FQNNGV come from the germline V gene. The CDR3 loop is CASSPDRVTEAFF. In DNA, the CDR3 is TGTGCCAGCAGCCCGGACAGGGTTACTGAAGCTTTCTTT.

The chain has TRBV2 and TRBJ2-5, with TRBD1 as a possible D gene (5 bases). V lost 2 bases and J 7 bases, leaving 11 bases between the germline ends. CDR1 and CDR2 (germline): SNHLY, FYNNEI. This CDR3 spans 13 amino acids. For the CDR3, the DNA is TGTGCCAGCAGTGAATTGGGGCATGGGACCCAGTACTTC. Its protein is CASSELGHGTQYF.